This TCR beta chain was sequenced for a study of blood T cell repertoires in COVID-19. Points on this clone: This specimen includes other DNA sequences encoding the same CDR3.

V gave up 2 bases and J gave up 8 bases, with 7 bases separating them. The germline V gene has CDR1 DFQATT and CDR2 SNEGSKA (reference sequence). The CDR3 sequence is 11 residues long. Sequenced by immunoSEQ multiplex PCR; TCRdb stores in-frame clones only, minus some. The sample has 60,000 or so clones, around 80% seen once. The sequence was obtained from a man aged 25 to 40 with COVID-19, enrolled during active disease. Sequences were obtained from peripheral blood. The chain recombines TRBV20-1 with TRBJ2-1; possibly TRBD2 for D (6 bases). The CDR3 loop is CSARWGDEQFF. As DNA, the CDR3 is TGCAGTGCTAGATGGGGGGATGAGCAGTTCTTC.